This T cell receptor beta chain emerged from a study of T cells in tuberculosis. Study as a whole: Sequenced TCRs come from CD1B-GMM tetramer-binding T cells.

Chain pairing is unknown; alpha and beta were sequenced separately. Assay: immunoSEQ multiplex PCR; the TCRdb copy retains only in-frame clones and omits some. Among 88,000 or so clones listed, approximately 91% were seen once. After thawing and overnight rest, PBMC were stained with GMM-loaded CD1B tetramer, viability dye and anti-CD3 for sorting. The CD1B tetramers carried C32 glucose monomycolate purified from Rhodococcus equi. CD14-expressing monocytes were removed from PBMC before cryopreservation and sorting. Germline V gene sequence: CDR1 LGHNT, CDR2 FRNRAP. V gave up 0 bases and J gave up 7 bases, with 3 bases separating them. The CDR3 extends over 11 amino acids. General study results and limits: Low-affinity CD1B-GMM tetramer-binding T cells may have been missed.

Sequencing used CD1b-GMM tetramer-negative cells sorted from PBMCs. The J gene is TRBJ1-1, the V gene TRBV12-5; D gene ambiguous. The receptor was derived from an adult woman with latent tuberculosis. The CDR3 region has the DNA TGTGCTAGTGGTTTGGTCAGTGAAGCTTTCTTT. It is translated as CASGLVSEAFF.